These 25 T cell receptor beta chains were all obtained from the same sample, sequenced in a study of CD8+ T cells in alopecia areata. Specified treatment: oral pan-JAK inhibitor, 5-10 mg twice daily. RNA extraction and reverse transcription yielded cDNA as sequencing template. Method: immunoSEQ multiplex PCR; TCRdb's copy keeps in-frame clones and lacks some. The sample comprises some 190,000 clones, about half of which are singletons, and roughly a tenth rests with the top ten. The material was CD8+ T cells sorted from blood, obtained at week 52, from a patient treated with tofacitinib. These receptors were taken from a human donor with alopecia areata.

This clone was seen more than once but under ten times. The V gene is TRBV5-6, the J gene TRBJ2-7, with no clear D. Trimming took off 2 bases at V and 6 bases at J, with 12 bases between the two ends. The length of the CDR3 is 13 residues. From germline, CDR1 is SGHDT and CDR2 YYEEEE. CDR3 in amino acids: CASSFSSRSEQYF. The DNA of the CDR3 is TGTGCCAGCAGCTTCTCGTCACGGAGCGAGCAGTACTTC.

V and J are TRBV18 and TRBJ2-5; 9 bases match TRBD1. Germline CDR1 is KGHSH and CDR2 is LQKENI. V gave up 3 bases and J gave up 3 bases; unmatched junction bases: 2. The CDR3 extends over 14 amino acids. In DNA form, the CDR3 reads TGTGCCAGCTCACCCCGACAGGGGGAAGAGACCCAGTACTTC. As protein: CASSPRQGEETQYF.

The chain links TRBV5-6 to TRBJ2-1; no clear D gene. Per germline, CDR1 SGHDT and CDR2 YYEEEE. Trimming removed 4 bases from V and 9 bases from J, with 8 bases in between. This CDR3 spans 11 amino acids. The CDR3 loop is CASSISSEQFF. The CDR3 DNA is TGTGCCAGCAGCATTAGCAGTGAGCAGTTCTTC.

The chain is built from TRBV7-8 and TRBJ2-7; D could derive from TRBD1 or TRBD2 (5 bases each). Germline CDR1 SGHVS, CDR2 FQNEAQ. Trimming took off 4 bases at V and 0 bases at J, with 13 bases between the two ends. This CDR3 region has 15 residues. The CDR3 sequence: CASSSFAGSSYEQYF. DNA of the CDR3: TGTGCCAGCAGCTCCTTTGCAGGGAGCTCCTACGAGCAGTACTTC.

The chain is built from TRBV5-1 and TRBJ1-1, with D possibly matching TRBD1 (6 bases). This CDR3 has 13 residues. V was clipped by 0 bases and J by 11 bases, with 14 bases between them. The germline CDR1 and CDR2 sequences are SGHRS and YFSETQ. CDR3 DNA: TGCGCCAGCAGCTTGGCCGGGGGGACAAGTGCTTTCTTT. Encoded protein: CASSLAGGTSAFF.

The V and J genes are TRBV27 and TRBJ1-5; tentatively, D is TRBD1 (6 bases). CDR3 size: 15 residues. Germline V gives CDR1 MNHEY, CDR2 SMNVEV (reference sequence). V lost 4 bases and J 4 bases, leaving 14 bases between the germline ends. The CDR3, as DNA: TGTGCCAGCAGTTCCAGCCGGGACATGAATCAGCCCCAGCATTTT. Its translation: CASSSSRDMNQPQHF.

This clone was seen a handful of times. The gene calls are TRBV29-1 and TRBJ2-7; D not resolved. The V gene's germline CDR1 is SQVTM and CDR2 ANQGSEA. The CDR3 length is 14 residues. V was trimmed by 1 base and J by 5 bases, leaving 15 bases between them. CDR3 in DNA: TGCAGCGTTGAAGGGACCTCGAATCAAGACGAGCAGTACTTC. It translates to CSVEGTSNQDEQYF.

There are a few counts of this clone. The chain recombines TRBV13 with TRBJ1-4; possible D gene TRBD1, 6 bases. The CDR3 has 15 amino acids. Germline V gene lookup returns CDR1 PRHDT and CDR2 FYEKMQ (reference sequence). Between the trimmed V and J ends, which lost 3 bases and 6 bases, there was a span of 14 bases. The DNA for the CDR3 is TGTGCCAGCAGCTTCCAGACAGGCGGATATGAAAAACTGTTTTTT. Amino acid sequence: CASSFQTGGYEKLFF.

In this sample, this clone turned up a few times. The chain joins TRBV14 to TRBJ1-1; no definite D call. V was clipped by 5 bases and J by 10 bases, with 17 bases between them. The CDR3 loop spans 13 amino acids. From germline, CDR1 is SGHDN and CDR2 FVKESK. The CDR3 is CASSYRHSSGAFF. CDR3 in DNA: TGTGCCAGCAGCTATCGACATTCTTCAGGAGCTTTCTTT. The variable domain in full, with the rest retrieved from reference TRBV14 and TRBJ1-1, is EAGVTQFPSHSVIEKGQTVTLRCDPISGHDNLYWYRRVMGKEIKFLLHFVKESKQDESGMPNNRFLAERTGGTYSTLKVQPAELEDSGVYFCASSYRHSSGAFFGQGTRLTVV.

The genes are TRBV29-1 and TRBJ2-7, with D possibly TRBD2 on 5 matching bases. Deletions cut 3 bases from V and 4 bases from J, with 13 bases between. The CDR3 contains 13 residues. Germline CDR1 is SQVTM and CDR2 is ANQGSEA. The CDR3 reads CSVDSGFGYEQYF. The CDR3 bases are TGCAGCGTTGATTCGGGGTTCGGGTACGAGCAGTACTTC.

The CDR3 region has the DNA TGTGCCAGCAGTTCCTTGGACAGGGACGGTGGAAACACCATATATTTT. It yields the protein CASSSLDRDGGNTIYF. V is TRBV6-6 and J is TRBJ1-3; 8 bases fit TRBD1. V shed 4 bases and J 3 bases; nucleotides not matched to a gene: 8. The CDR3 sequence is 16 residues long. Germline loops: CDR1 MNHNY, CDR2 SVGAGI (reference sequence).

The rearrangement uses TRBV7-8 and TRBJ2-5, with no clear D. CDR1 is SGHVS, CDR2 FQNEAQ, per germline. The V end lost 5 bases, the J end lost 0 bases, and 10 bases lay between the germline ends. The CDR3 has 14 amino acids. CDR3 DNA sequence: TGTGCCAGCAGCGCGCTGGCAAACCAAGAGACCCAGTACTTC. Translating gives CASSALANQETQYF.

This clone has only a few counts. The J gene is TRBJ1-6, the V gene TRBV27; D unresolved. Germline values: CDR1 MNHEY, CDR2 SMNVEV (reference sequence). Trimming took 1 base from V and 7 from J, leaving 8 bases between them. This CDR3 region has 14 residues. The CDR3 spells CASSLLGSNSPLHF. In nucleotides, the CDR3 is TGTGCCAGCAGTTTATTGGGATCCAATTCACCCCTCCACTTT.

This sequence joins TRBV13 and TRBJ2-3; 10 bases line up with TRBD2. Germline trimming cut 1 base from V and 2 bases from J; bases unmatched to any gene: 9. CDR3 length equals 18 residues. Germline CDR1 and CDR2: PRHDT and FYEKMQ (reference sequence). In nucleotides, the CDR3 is TGTGCCAGCAGCTTAGACCCCACTAGCGGGGACACCACAGATACGCAGTATTTT. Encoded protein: CASSLDPTSGDTTDTQYF. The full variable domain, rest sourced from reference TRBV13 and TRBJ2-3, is AAGVIQSPRHLIKEKRETATLKCYPIPRHDTVYWYQQGPGQDPQFLISFYEKMQSDKGSIPDRFSAQQFSDYHSELNMSSLELGDSALYFCASSLDPTSGDTTDTQYFGPGTRLTVL.

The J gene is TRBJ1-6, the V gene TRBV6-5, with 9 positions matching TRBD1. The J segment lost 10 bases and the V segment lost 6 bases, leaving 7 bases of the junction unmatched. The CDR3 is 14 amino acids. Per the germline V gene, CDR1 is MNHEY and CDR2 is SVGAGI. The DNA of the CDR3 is TGTGCCAGCAGACCCGGGACAGGGTTCTCACCCCTCCACTTT. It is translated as CASRPGTGFSPLHF.

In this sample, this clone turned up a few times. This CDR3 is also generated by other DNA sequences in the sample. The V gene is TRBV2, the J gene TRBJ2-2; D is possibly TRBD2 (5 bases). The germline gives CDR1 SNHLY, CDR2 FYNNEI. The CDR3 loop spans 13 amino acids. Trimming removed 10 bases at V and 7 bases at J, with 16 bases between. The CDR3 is CATGTAGDGELFF. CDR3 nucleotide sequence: TGTGCCACCGGAACGGCCGGGGACGGGGAGCTGTTTTTT.

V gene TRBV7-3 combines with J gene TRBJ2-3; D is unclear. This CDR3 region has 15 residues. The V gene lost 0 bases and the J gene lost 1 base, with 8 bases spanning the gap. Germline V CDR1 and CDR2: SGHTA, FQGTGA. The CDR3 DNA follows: TGTGCCAGCAGCTTAACAGGGTTCCGCACAGATACGCAGTATTTT. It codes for CASSLTGFRTDTQYF.

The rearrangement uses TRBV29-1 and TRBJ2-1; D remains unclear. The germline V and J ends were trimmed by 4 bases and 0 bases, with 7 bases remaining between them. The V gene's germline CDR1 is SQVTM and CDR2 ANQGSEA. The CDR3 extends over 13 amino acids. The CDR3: CSVVASSYNEQFF. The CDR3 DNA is TGCAGCGTTGTGGCTAGCTCCTACAATGAGCAGTTCTTC.

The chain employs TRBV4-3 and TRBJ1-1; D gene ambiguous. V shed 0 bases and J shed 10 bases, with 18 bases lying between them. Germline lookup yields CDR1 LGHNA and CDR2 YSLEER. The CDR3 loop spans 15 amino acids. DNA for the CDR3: TGCGCCAGCAGCCAAGAAAAGGATCTGGGGTATAGAGCTTTCTTT. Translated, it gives CASSQEKDLGYRAFF.

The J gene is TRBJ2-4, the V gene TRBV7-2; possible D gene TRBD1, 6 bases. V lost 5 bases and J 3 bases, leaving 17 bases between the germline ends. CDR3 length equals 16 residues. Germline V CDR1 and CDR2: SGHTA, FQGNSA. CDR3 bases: TGTGCCAGCAGCCTTGGGGCAGGGGATGGCAAAAACATTCAGTACTTC. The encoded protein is CASSLGAGDGKNIQYF.

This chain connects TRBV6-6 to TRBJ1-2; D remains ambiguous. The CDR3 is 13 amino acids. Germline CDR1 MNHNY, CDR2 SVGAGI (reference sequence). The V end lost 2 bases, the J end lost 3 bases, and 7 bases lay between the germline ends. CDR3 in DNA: TGTGCCAGCAGTTACGACGGGGACTATGGCTACACCTTC. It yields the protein CASSYDGDYGYTF.

CDR3 residues: CAWSGFIGAATNEKLFF. The DNA for the CDR3 is TGTGCCTGGAGTGGATTTATCGGGGCCGCAACTAATGAAAAACTGTTTTTT. The chain carries TRBV30 and TRBJ1-4, with D perhaps matching TRBD1 (5 bases). Trimming removed 1 base at V and 0 bases at J, with 15 bases between. The CDR3 is made up of 17 amino acids. Germline V lookup: CDR1 GTSNPN, CDR2 SVGIG (reference sequence).

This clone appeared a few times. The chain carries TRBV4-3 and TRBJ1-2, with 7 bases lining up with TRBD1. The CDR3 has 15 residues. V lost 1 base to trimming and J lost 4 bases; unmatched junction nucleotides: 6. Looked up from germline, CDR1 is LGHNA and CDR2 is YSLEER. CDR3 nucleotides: TGCGCCAGCAGCCAAGGTGTGGGACAGACCTATGGCTACACCTTC. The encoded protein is CASSQGVGQTYGYTF.

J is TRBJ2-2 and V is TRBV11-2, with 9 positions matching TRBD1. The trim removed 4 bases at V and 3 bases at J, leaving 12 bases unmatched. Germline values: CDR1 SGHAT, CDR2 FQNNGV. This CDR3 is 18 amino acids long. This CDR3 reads CASSSYGRTGVYTGELFF. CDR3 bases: TGTGCCAGCAGCTCATATGGGCGGACAGGGGTGTACACCGGGGAGCTGTTTTTT.

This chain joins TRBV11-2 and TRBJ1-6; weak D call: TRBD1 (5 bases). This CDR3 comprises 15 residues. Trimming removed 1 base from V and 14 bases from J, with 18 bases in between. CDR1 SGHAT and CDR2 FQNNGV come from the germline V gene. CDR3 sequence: CASSLGSGQYSSLHF. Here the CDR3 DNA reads TGTGCCAGCAGCTTAGGGTCCGGACAATACTCGTCCCTCCACTTT.